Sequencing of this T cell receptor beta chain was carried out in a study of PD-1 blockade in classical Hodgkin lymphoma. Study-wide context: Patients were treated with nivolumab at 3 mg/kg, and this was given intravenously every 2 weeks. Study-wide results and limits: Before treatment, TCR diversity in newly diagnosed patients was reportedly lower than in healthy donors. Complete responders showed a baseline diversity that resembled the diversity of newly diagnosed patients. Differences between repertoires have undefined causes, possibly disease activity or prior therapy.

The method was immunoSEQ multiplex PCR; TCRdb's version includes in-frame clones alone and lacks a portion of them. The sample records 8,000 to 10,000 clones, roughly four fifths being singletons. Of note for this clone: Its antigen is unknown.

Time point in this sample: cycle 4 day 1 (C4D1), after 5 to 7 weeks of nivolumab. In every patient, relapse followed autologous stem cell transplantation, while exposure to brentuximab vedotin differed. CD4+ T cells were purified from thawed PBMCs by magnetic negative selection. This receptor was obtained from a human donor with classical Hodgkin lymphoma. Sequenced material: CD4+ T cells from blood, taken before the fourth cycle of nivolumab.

CDR3 nucleotides: TGCAGCACAGCTCACGTTCCGGGACAGCGGGGGGAGACCCAGTACTTC. It yields the protein CSTAHVPGQRGETQYF. The chain joins TRBV29-1 to TRBJ2-5; tentatively, D is TRBD2 (8 bases). Germline V gene data show CDR1 as SQVTM and CDR2 as ANQGSEA. This CDR3 contains 16 residues. The V gene lost 8 bases and the J gene lost 5 bases, with 27 bases spanning the gap.